The clone carrying this TCR beta chain was counted only a few times. This specimen belongs to a study of blood T cell repertoires in COVID-19. For the study at large: There were acute and convalescent COVID-19 samples, and they came from the United States, Italy and Spain. T cells, B-cell-depleted T cells, or PBMCs provided the cDNA or gDNA that served as material.

V lost 4 bases and J 1 base, leaving 14 bases between the germline ends. Germline CDR1 reads SGHKS; CDR2 reads YYEKEE (reference sequence). The CDR3 extends over 15 amino acids. Authors' analysis steps: Counts of nucleated cells, estimated from reference gene primer amplification, were obtained. Only in-frame clones appear in the TCRdb table, and some are missing; sequencing was by immunoSEQ multiplex PCR. V and J calls and clone size come straight from that table; D and trimming were deduced from the DNA. The data show 110,000 or so clones, with roughly three quarters seen just once and approximately 8% held by the top ten.

Sequencing used peripheral blood. This clonotype was sampled from a human donor in a cohort sampled during active COVID-19. This chain connects TRBV5-5 to TRBJ2-5, with D maybe TRBD2 (5 bases). This CDR3 reads CASSTRLIPQETQYF. Here the CDR3 DNA reads TGTGCCAGCAGCACACGACTAATTCCCCAAGAGACCCAGTACTTC.